The next 16 T cell receptor beta chains were all read from a single sample in a study of cytomegalovirus exposure and HLA in healthy donors. 13 Jbeta primers and 60 Vbeta primers were used for the PCR. Profiling relied on immunoSEQ multiplex PCR, and the TCRdb table lists in-frame clones only, not all of them. The sample shows more than 75,000 clones, 70% to 75% of them seen only once. Sequences were obtained from PBMCs. These receptors were obtained from a woman in her 50s in good health and CMV-seropositive.

This chain links TRBV5-6 with TRBJ2-7, with 16 bases matching TRBD2. CDR1 SGHDT and CDR2 YYEEEE come from the germline V gene. The J segment lost 1 base and the V segment lost 0 bases, leaving 1 base of the junction unmatched. This CDR3 is 17 amino acids long. The chain's CDR3 is CASSLGGLAGGSYEQYF. The CDR3 bases are TGTGCCAGCAGCTTGGGGGGACTAGCGGGAGGGTCCTACGAGCAGTACTTC. The whole variable domain, remainder taken from reference TRBV5-6 and TRBJ2-7, is DAGVTQSPTHLIKTRGQQVTLRCSPKSGHDTVSWYQQALGQGPQFIFQYYEEEERQRGNFPDRFSGHQFPNYSSELNVNALLLGDSALYLCASSLGGLAGGSYEQYFGPGTRLTVT.

The chain combines TRBV10-3 with TRBJ2-7, with 7 positions matching TRBD2. Trimming took 7 bases from V and 3 from J; bases not matched to a gene: 9. Per the germline V gene, CDR1 is ENHRY and CDR2 is SYGVKD. The CDR3 is 14 residues long. The chain's CDR3 is CAIKSAGEDYEQYF. For the CDR3, the DNA is TGTGCCATCAAGTCGGCGGGAGAAGACTACGAGCAGTACTTC.

The V gene is TRBV18, the J gene TRBJ1-3, with a weak D call TRBD1 (6 bases). Trimming cost V 3 bases and J 3 bases, with 18 bases left between them. The germline V gene encodes CDR1 KGHSH and CDR2 LQKENI. The CDR3 is made up of 17 amino acids. CDR3 region: CASSPPTQGLNGNTIYF. DNA of the CDR3: TGTGCCAGCTCACCCCCAACGCAGGGGCTCAATGGAAACACCATATATTTT.

The rearrangement links TRBV5-1 to TRBJ2-1; D is perhaps TRBD2 (5 bases). CDR1 and CDR2 (germline): SGHRS, YFSETQ. The V and J ends lost 4 bases and 10 bases respectively, with 12 bases between them. The CDR3 extends over 12 amino acids. The CDR3 bases are TGCGCCAGCAGCGTCGGACTCCTGGAGCAGTTCTTC. This encodes CASSVGLLEQFF.

The rearrangement links TRBV29-1 to TRBJ2-4; a possible D gene is TRBD2 (6 bases). This CDR3 is 12 amino acids long. The germline V and J ends were trimmed by 6 bases and 8 bases, with 14 bases remaining between them. The germline gives CDR1 SQVTM, CDR2 ANQGSEA. CDR3 region: CSVEGRSDIQYF. The CDR3 region has the DNA TGCAGCGTGGAGGGACGTTCGGACATTCAGTACTTC.

V and J are TRBV5-8 and TRBJ2-1, with D possibly being TRBD1 (6 bases). The length of the CDR3 is 17 residues. V lost 0 bases to trimming and J lost 8 bases, with 21 bases between them. Germline V lookup: CDR1 SGHTS, CDR2 YDEGEE. CDR3 sequence (DNA): TGTGCCAGCAGCTTGGCCAATAAGGCAGGGACATTCGATGAGCAGTTCTTC. Translation gives CASSLANKAGTFDEQFF.

The gene calls are TRBV6-1 and TRBJ1-5; unclear D gene. CDR1 and CDR2 (germline): MNHNS, SASEGT. The CDR3 is made up of 15 amino acids. Trimming stripped 0 bases from V and 5 bases from J, with 11 bases between. CDR3 nucleotide sequence: TGTGCCAGCAGTGAAGCGCGAGGGAGGCATCAGCCCCAGCATTTT. Translating gives CASSEARGRHQPQHF.

The genes are TRBV19 and TRBJ2-7; perhaps TRBD1 as D (6 bases). The CDR3 length is 14 residues. Germline V lookup: CDR1 LNHDA, CDR2 SQIVND (reference sequence). The V end lost 6 bases, the J end lost 2 bases, and 14 bases lay between the germline ends. The CDR3 protein is CASSLNRETYEQYF. The DNA for the CDR3 is TGTGCCAGTAGCCTCAACAGGGAAACCTACGAGCAGTACTTC.

The rearrangement uses TRBV10-2 and TRBJ2-3; 11 positions match TRBD2. Germline trimming cut 6 bases from V and 2 bases from J; bases unmatched to any gene: 1. The CDR3 is made up of 14 amino acids. The germline CDR1 and CDR2 sequences are WSHSY and SAAADI. As DNA, the CDR3 is TGCGCCAGCAGGACTAGCGGGAACACAGATACGCAGTATTTT. Amino acids: CASRTSGNTDTQYF.

The sample holds a few counts of this clone. The chain links TRBV4-1 to TRBJ2-5, with TRBD2 matching over 8 bases. Germline trimming cut 9 bases from V and 5 bases from J; bases unmatched to any gene: 11. Germline loops: CDR1 MGHRA, CDR2 YSYEKL. CDR3 length equals 14 residues. For the CDR3, the DNA is TGCGCCAGTCGTCTAGCGGGCGGTGCGGAGACCCAGTACTTC. This gives the protein CASRLAGGAETQYF.

The chain employs TRBV9 and TRBJ2-2; 7 bases map to TRBD2. This CDR3 comprises 14 residues. Germline V gene data show CDR1 as SGDLS and CDR2 as YYNGEE. Germline trimming cut 4 bases from V and 6 bases from J; bases unmatched to any gene: 6. The CDR3 region has the DNA TGTGCCAGCAGCCCGCGGACTAGTGCCGGGGAGCTGTTTTTT. Encoded protein: CASSPRTSAGELFF. The full variable domain, rest sourced from reference TRBV9 and TRBJ2-2, is DSGVTQTPKHLITATGQRVTLRCSPRSGDLSVYWYQQSLDQGLQFLIQYYNGEERAKGNILERFSAQQFPDLHSELNLSSLELGDSALYFCASSPRTSAGELFFGEGSRLTVL.

The gene calls are TRBV7-2 and TRBJ2-3, with 13 bases matching TRBD2. Germline V CDR1 and CDR2: SGHTA, FQGNSA. This CDR3 contains 15 residues. The V gene end was trimmed by 4 bases and the J gene end by 7 bases; junction bases not matched to a gene: 5. The CDR3 loop is CASSSRTSGSNTQYF. The CDR3 DNA follows: TGTGCCAGCAGCTCCCGGACTAGCGGGAGTAATACGCAGTATTTT. Complete variable domain (other parts from reference TRBV7-2 and TRBJ2-3): GAGVSQSPSNKVTEKGKDVELRCDPISGHTALYWYRQSLGQGLEFLIYFQGNSAPDKSGLPSDRFSAERTGGSVSTLTIQRTQQEDSAVYLCASSSRTSGSNTQYFGPGTRLTVL.

This chain connects TRBV20-1 to TRBJ1-2; D ambiguous. Between the trimmed V and J ends, which lost 3 bases and 6 bases, there was a span of 8 bases. CDR3 length: 11 amino acids. Germline V CDR1 and CDR2: DFQATT, SNEGSKA (reference sequence). Here the CDR3 reads CSARGSHGYTF. The CDR3 coding sequence is TGCAGTGCTAGGGGTAGCCATGGCTACACCTTC.

V and J are TRBV2 and TRBJ2-2, with 10 bases identical to TRBD1. The CDR3 loop spans 15 amino acids. Germline V CDR1 and CDR2: SNHLY, FYNNEI. Trimming removed 1 base from V and 7 bases from J; junction bases left unmatched: 3. The CDR3 DNA sequence: TGTGCCAGCAGTGAAGGTCGGACAGGGGGCGGGGAGCTGTTTTTT. Translating gives CASSEGRTGGGELFF.

V is TRBV7-8 and J is TRBJ2-1; 9 nucleotides agree with TRBD2. CDR1 is SGHVS, CDR2 FQNEAQ, per germline. V lost 2 bases, J lost 4 bases, and 9 bases stayed unmatched. CDR3 length: 17 residues. The CDR3 DNA reads TGTGCCAGCAGCTTAACTGGGACTAGCCAATCATACAATGAGCAGTTCTTC. Amino acids: CASSLTGTSQSYNEQFF.

This clone turned up a few times. V is TRBV27 and J is TRBJ2-1, with TRBD2 as a possible D gene (7 bases). The germline CDR1 and CDR2 sequences are MNHEY and SMNVEV (reference sequence). CDR3 length: 16 residues. Trimming took off 3 bases at V and 4 bases at J, with 16 bases between the two ends. The chain's CDR3 is CASSFGGGGQYNEQFF. The CDR3 nucleotides read TGTGCCAGCAGTTTTGGAGGGGGAGGGCAGTACAATGAGCAGTTCTTC.